The clone carrying this TCR beta chain was seen a single time. Profiled with immunoSEQ multiplex PCR; TCRdb holds only in-frame clones, not every one. The sample includes 110,000 to 150,000 clones, approximately 86% of them seen just once. The CDR3 has 20 amino acids. The junction had 15 bases not matched to a gene; V was cut back by 1 base and J by 0 bases. The germline V gene encodes CDR1 MGHRA and CDR2 YSYEKL. The entry originates in a study of blood T cell repertoires in COVID-19. Specimen: peripheral blood. This clonotype was sampled from a human donor in a cohort sampled during active COVID-19. The V call is TRBV4-1, the J call TRBJ1-5, with 7 bases matching TRBD1. The CDR3 nucleotides read TGCGCCAGCAGCCAAGGAAGTCAGGGACAGAGATCATTTAGCAATCAGCCCCAGCATTTT. Translating it yields CASSQGSQGQRSFSNQPQHF.